This TCR beta chain was sequenced for a study of shared clonotypes between healthy human individuals. TCRdb keeps only in-frame clones here, not all; method: immunoSEQ multiplex PCR. The data hold more than 2,000,000 clones, with around nine tenths observed a single time. CDR1 is SGHRS, CDR2 YFSETQ, per germline. Between the trimmed V and J ends, which lost 4 bases and 12 bases, there was a span of 14 bases. The CDR3 totals 12 residues. Source material: naive CD4+ T cells sorted from blood. Subset defined: CD45RA+ positively selected. The TCR comes from a man aged 18 to 29 in good health. The chain has TRBV5-1 and TRBJ2-4, with D possibly TRBD2 on 6 matching bases. The CDR3 DNA is TGCGCCAGCAGCCCGGACTATTTTAATCAGTACTTC. Translated, it gives CASSPDYFNQYF.